Listed here are 15 T cell receptor beta chains from one sample, sequenced in a study of beta chain features in type 1 diabetes. Isolated RNA was reverse transcribed in full, so expressed TCRB transcripts were sequenced. This table comes from immunoSEQ multiplex PCR, and its TCRdb copy is limited to in-frame clones, with some not included. The repertoire includes 900,000 or so clones, 15% to 20% of them detected once, and 0.023% sits in the top ten. The sequenced material came from naive CD4+ T cells from blood. The receptor source for this set is a young woman in good health.

This clone came up a few times. This chain's CDR3 is CASSHRQGPSYEQYF. The CDR3 nucleotides are TGTGCCAGCAGCCATCGACAGGGCCCTTCCTACGAGCAGTACTTC. The chain links TRBV7-2 to TRBJ2-7; TRBD1 agrees at 7 bases. The CDR3 is 15 amino acids. Losses at the gene ends were 5 bases for V and 1 base for J; bases not matched to a gene: 8. Germline CDR1 and CDR2: SGHTA and FQGNSA.

Concerning this clone itself: Different DNA sequences within this sample yield the same CDR3. V and J are TRBV28 and TRBJ2-7, with a tentative D call TRBD2 (6 bases). CDR3 length equals 13 residues. V shed 5 bases and J shed 4 bases, with 12 bases lying between them. From germline, CDR1 is MDHEN and CDR2 SYDVKM. In DNA, the CDR3 is TGTGCCAGCAGTACTGGGACTCCATACGAGCAGTACTTC. Residues: CASSTGTPYEQYF.

The chain recombines TRBV7-3 with TRBJ2-5, with D tentatively TRBD1 (5 bases). V lost 5 bases, J lost 5 bases, and 12 bases lay in between. This CDR3 is 13 amino acids long. Germline CDR1 reads SGHTA; CDR2 reads FQGTGA. The DNA of the CDR3 is TGTGCCAGCAGCCTCGACAGTCGGGAGACCCAGTACTTC. This codes for CASSLDSRETQYF.

J is TRBJ2-1 and V is TRBV5-1; 8 bases align to TRBD2. The CDR3 loop spans 19 amino acids. The germline V gene encodes CDR1 SGHRS and CDR2 YFSETQ. V was clipped by 4 bases and J by 8 bases; unmatched bases: 23. The CDR3 DNA reads TGCGCCAGCAGCCCGGTACCAACCGGTAGCGGGAATTTCTTCGATGAGCAGTTCTTC. Translation gives CASSPVPTGSGNFFDEQFF. The full variable domain, rest sourced from reference TRBV5-1 and TRBJ2-1, is KAGVTQTPRYLIKTRGQQVTLSCSPISGHRSVSWYQQTPGQGLQFLFEYFSETQRNKGNFPGRFSGRQFSNSRSEMNVSTLELGDSALYLCASSPVPTGSGNFFDEQFFGPGTRLTVL.

This clone has a handful of counts. Other DNA sequences in the same sample also yield this CDR3. The rearrangement joins TRBV28 to TRBJ2-7; no firm D call. V was trimmed by 5 bases and J by 0 bases, leaving 5 bases between them. CDR1 and CDR2 (germline): MDHEN, SYDVKM. The CDR3 extends over 12 amino acids. The CDR3 region is CASSLPSYEQYF. CDR3 sequence (DNA): TGTGCCAGCAGTCTACCCTCCTACGAGCAGTACTTC.

This clone was seen a handful of times. The genes are TRBV6-1 and TRBJ1-5; D is unclear. Trimming took off 1 base at V and 7 bases at J, with 11 bases between the two ends. Germline V gene lookup returns CDR1 MNHNS and CDR2 SASEGT. There are 14 residues in the CDR3. The CDR3 is CASSEVLLGQPQHF. CDR3 DNA sequence: TGTGCCAGCAGTGAAGTCTTGCTGGGGCAGCCCCAGCATTTT.

This clone showed up just a few times. The chain couples TRBV15 to TRBJ2-7; 12 bases are a match to TRBD1. J gave up 3 bases and V 1 base, and 7 bases lay outside the gene matches. Germline loops: CDR1 LNHNV, CDR2 YYDKDF (reference sequence). This CDR3 is built from 17 residues. The chain's CDR3 is CATSRAPGTGGVYEQYF. The CDR3 DNA follows: TGTGCCACCAGCAGAGCTCCGGGGACAGGGGGCGTCTACGAGCAGTACTTC. The complete variable domain, with remaining parts taken from reference TRBV15 and TRBJ2-7, reads DAMVIQNPRYQVTQFGKPVTLSCSQTLNHNVMYWYQQKSSQAPKLLFHYYDKDFNNEADTPDNFQSRRPNTSFCFLDIRSPGLGDTAMYLCATSRAPGTGGVYEQYFGPGTRLTVT.

The chain couples TRBV4-3 to TRBJ2-7; TRBD1 matches 9 bases. Trimming cost V 5 bases and J 3 bases; bases outside gene matches: 2. The CDR3 totals 13 residues. Looked up from germline, CDR1 is LGHNA and CDR2 is YSLEER. The CDR3, as DNA: TGCGCCAGCAGCTCGGACAGGGGCTACGAGCAGTACTTC. This sequence encodes CASSSDRGYEQYF.

V is TRBV29-1 and J is TRBJ2-7, with TRBD2 matching 10 bases. Germline CDR1 SQVTM, CDR2 ANQGSEA. CDR3 length: 14 residues. V gave up 7 bases and J gave up 6 bases; unmatched junction bases: 12. The CDR3 bases are TGCAGCGCTAGGCCACTAGCGGGAAGTAGCGAGCAGTACTTC. This codes for CSARPLAGSSEQYF.

This clone was detected a few times. J is TRBJ2-7 and V is TRBV7-2; 9 nucleotides match TRBD1. V shed 4 bases, J shed 7 bases, and the junction held 11 bases outside the gene matches. The CDR3 is 15 amino acids. Germline V CDR1 and CDR2: SGHTA, FQGNSA. Here the CDR3 reads CASSSPGQGVWEQYF. The CDR3 DNA reads TGTGCCAGCAGCTCACCGGGACAGGGTGTATGGGAGCAGTACTTC.

On this clone: The same CDR3 is also encoded by other DNA sequences in this sample. The chain recombines TRBV20-1 with TRBJ2-3, with unresolved D. CDR3 length: 11 residues. With 4 bases removed from V and 5 bases from J, the gap between germline ends came to 7 bases. Germline V lookup: CDR1 DFQATT, CDR2 SNEGSKA (reference sequence). The CDR3 nucleotides are TGCAGTGCTACCAGTGGAGATACGCAGTATTTT. Translated, it gives CSATSGDTQYF.

CDR3 sequence reads: CASSERLAGSGGELFF. CDR3 nucleotides: TGTGCCAGCAGCGAGCGTCTAGCGGGCTCGGGCGGGGAGCTGTTTTTT. The chain uses TRBV9 and TRBJ2-2; 8 bases align to TRBD2. V lost 3 bases, J lost 7 bases, and 11 bases stayed unmatched. The CDR3 has 16 residues. Germline V CDR1 and CDR2: SGDLS, YYNGEE. Using reference TRBV9 and TRBJ2-2 for the parts outside the CDR3, the full variable domain is DSGVTQTPKHLITATGQRVTLRCSPRSGDLSVYWYQQSLDQGLQFLIQYYNGEERAKGNILERFSAQQFPDLHSELNLSSLELGDSALYFCASSERLAGSGGELFFGEGSRLTVL.

The chain has TRBV28 and TRBJ1-1; no clear D. This CDR3 is built from 14 residues. Trimming removed 3 bases from V and 1 base from J, with 9 bases in between. Germline CDR1 reads MDHEN; CDR2 reads SYDVKM. The CDR3 sequence: CASSFLDKNTEAFF. CDR3 in DNA: TGTGCCAGCAGTTTCCTCGATAAGAACACTGAAGCTTTCTTT.

V and J are TRBV5-1 and TRBJ2-1; D uncertain. CDR3 length equals 16 residues. Between the trimmed V and J ends, which lost 0 bases and 3 bases, there was a span of 13 bases. Germline V gene sequence: CDR1 SGHRS, CDR2 YFSETQ. CDR3 in amino acids: CASSLVPGRYYNEQFF. CDR3 DNA sequence: TGCGCCAGCAGCTTGGTTCCGGGTAGATACTACAATGAGCAGTTCTTC. The full variable domain, its missing parts supplied by reference TRBV5-1 and TRBJ2-1, is KAGVTQTPRYLIKTRGQQVTLSCSPISGHRSVSWYQQTPGQGLQFLFEYFSETQRNKGNFPGRFSGRQFSNSRSEMNVSTLELGDSALYLCASSLVPGRYYNEQFFGPGTRLTVL.

V usage is TRBV28 and J usage is TRBJ1-1; tentatively, D is TRBD1 (6 bases). From germline, CDR1 is MDHEN and CDR2 SYDVKM. The CDR3 totals 17 residues. V lost 6 bases to trimming and J lost 3 bases, with 23 bases between them. The CDR3 DNA is TGTGCCAGCAGAGAGTGGGGGGGCTATGCGGACTACACTGAAGCTTTCTTT. This sequence encodes CASREWGGYADYTEAFF.